Listed below are T cell receptor beta chains from one sample, sequenced in a study of shared clonotypes between healthy human individuals. TCRdb keeps only in-frame clones here, not all; method: immunoSEQ multiplex PCR. The data show 740,000 or so clones, 60% to 75% seen once. The sequenced material came from memory CD4+ T cells sorted from blood. The receptors originated from a woman aged 25-40 years in good health. The CDR3 runs from the conserved cysteine through the conserved F or W. A D gene is named only where the DNA matches it firmly. For some rows the clone size is stated as once, few or many, or as a class when expanded; others skip it.

clone size,V gene,CDR3 length,J gene,D gene,CDR3 protein,CDR3 DNA
NA,TRBV28,17,TRBJ1-5,NA,CASTPLGQAYSNQPQHF,TGTGCCAGCACACCCCTCGGCCAGGCGTATAGCAATCAGCCCCAGCATTTT
NA,TRBV6-1,12,TRBJ1-2,NA,CASSGRDRGLTF,TGTGCCAGCAGTGGACGGGACCGCGGCCTCACCTTC
NA,TRBV6-1,15,TRBJ1-5,NA,CASSDRGQFHQPQHF,TGTGCCAGCAGTGACAGGGGACAATTCCATCAGCCCCAGCATTTT
few,TRBV10-2,13,TRBJ2-2,NA,CASTPGTLGELFF,TGCGCCAGCACCCCCGGGACGCTCGGGGAGCTGTTTTTT
NA,TRBV5-1,16,TRBJ2-1,TRBD2,CASSTGTSGVYNEQFF,TGCGCCAGCAGCACGGGGACTAGCGGAGTATACAATGAGCAGTTCTTC
NA,TRBV19,15,TRBJ2-1,TRBD1,CASTSGTGSYNEQFF,TGTGCCAGTACCTCCGGGACAGGCTCCTACAATGAGCAGTTCTTC
once,TRBV5-1,17,TRBJ2-3,TRBD2,CASSFQTTSGSYDTQYF,TGCGCCAGCAGCTTCCAAACCACTAGCGGGAGTTACGATACGCAGTATTTT
NA,TRBV5-6,14,TRBJ2-7,TRBD1,CASSLGTGGYEQYF,TGTGCCAGCAGCCTGGGGACAGGGGGCTACGAGCAGTACTTC
once,TRBV18,16,TRBJ2-1,TRBD1,CASSPQGQGSYNEQFF,TGTGCCAGCTCACCACAAGGACAGGGCTCCTACAATGAGCAGTTCTTC
NA,TRBV28,16,TRBJ2-7,NA,CASSPAEGRGNYEQYF,TGTGCCAGCAGTCCGGCGGAGGGGCGAGGAAACTACGAGCAGTACTTC
few,TRBV6-1,13,TRBJ1-5,NA,CASSRDQGQPQHF,TGTGCCAGCAGTCGCGACCAGGGGCAGCCCCAGCATTTT
NA,TRBV2,12,TRBJ2-1,NA,CASSDSYNEQFF,TGTGCCAGCAGTGATTCCTACAATGAGCAGTTCTTC
NA,TRBV18,16,TRBJ2-2,NA,CASSPRLGDNIGELFF,TGTGCCAGCTCACCGCGACTAGGGGATAATATCGGGGAGCTGTTTTTT
NA,TRBV6-5,12,TRBJ2-7,NA,CASRNPVLEQYF,TGTGCCAGCAGGAATCCCGTACTAGAGCAGTACTTC
NA,TRBV29-1,12,TRBJ2-5,NA,CSVDQGVETQYF,TGCAGCGTTGATCAGGGCGTGGAGACCCAGTACTTC
many,TRBV6-6,15,TRBJ1-5,NA,CASSYPTDGWQPQHF,TGTGCCAGCAGTTACCCCACCGACGGGTGGCAGCCCCAGCATTTT
NA,TRBV28,20,TRBJ1-5,NA,CASSSLGDIFRSRSNQPQHF,TGTGCCAGCAGTTCCTTGGGGGACATCTTTAGAAGTAGAAGCAATCAGCCCCAGCATTTT
NA,TRBV4-1,16,TRBJ1-2,NA,CASSQGGHRENYGYTF,TGCGCCAGCAGCCAAGGAGGGCACAGGGAGAACTATGGCTACACCTTC
NA,TRBV27,14,TRBJ2-7,NA,CASRPTGSSYEQYF,TGTGCCAGCAGACCAACCGGGAGCTCCTACGAGCAGTACTTC
NA,TRBV6-1,14,TRBJ1-2,TRBD1,CASLRGVQIFGYTF,TGTGCCAGTCTCAGGGGGGTACAGATATTTGGCTACACCTTC
NA,TRBV19,14,TRBJ1-5,NA,CASTGSGGYQPQHF,TGTGCCAGTACGGGCTCGGGGGGGTATCAGCCCCAGCATTTT
once,TRBV4-1,14,TRBJ2-3,NA,CASRRIALGDTQYF,TGCGCCAGCAGACGTATAGCCTTGGGAGATACGCAGTATTTT
once,TRBV28,14,TRBJ2-5,NA,CASRGGGGLETQYF,TGTGCCAGCAGGGGGGGAGGTGGGTTGGAGACCCAGTACTTC
many,TRBV4-1,14,TRBJ1-5,NA,CASSQEHSNQPQHF,TGCGCCAGCAGCCAGGAACATAGCAATCAGCCCCAGCATTTT
NA,TRBV7-9,14,TRBJ2-7,TRBD2,CASRPSGGTYEQYF,TGTGCCAGCAGGCCTAGCGGGGGGACCTACGAGCAGTACTTC
NA,TRBV5-1,11,TRBJ2-7,NA,CASSSTYEQYF,TGCGCCAGCAGCTCGACCTACGAGCAGTACTTC
NA,TRBV5-1,17,TRBJ1-2,TRBD1,CASSLALGQGEDYGYTF,TGCGCCAGCAGCTTGGCCTTGGGACAGGGAGAGGACTATGGCTACACCTTC
NA,TRBV18,14,TRBJ1-1,NA,CASSPSGGDTEAFF,TGTGCCAGCTCACCTTCCGGCGGGGACACTGAAGCTTTCTTT
few,TRBV19,15,TRBJ1-2,NA,CASSISQGANYGYTF,TGTGCCAGTAGTATCAGCCAGGGAGCAAACTATGGCTACACCTTC
NA,TRBV7-8,15,TRBJ2-2,TRBD1,CASSARDRVTGELFF,TGTGCCAGCAGCGCCCGGGACAGAGTCACCGGGGAGCTGTTTTTT
NA,TRBV7-9,14,TRBJ2-3,NA,CASSLGVVTDTQYF,TGTGCCAGCAGCTTAGGGGTTGTCACAGATACGCAGTATTTT
few,TRBV6-5,16,TRBJ2-2,TRBD2,CASSLLAQSNTGELFF,TGTGCCAGCAGTTTACTAGCGCAAAGCAACACCGGGGAGCTGTTTTTT
few,TRBV10-1,16,TRBJ2-3,NA,CASSGKEVQHTDTQYF,TGCGCCAGCAGTGGGAAGGAGGTGCAACACACAGATACGCAGTATTTT
NA,TRBV19,19,TRBJ1-5,TRBD1,CASSIVGTGVLQSNQPQHF,TGTGCCAGTAGTATCGTTGGGACAGGGGTACTCCAGAGCAATCAGCCCCAGCATTTT
NA,TRBV15,14,TRBJ2-7,TRBD2,CATSGIAGAYEQYF,TGTGCCACCAGTGGAATAGCGGGGGCCTACGAGCAGTACTTC
once,TRBV19,15,TRBJ2-2,NA,CASSLWTLSTGELFF,TGTGCCAGTAGCCTTTGGACACTCTCCACCGGGGAGCTGTTTTTT
NA,TRBV5-4,15,TRBJ1-1,NA,CASSSPKGRNTEAFF,TGTGCCAGCAGCTCCCCAAAGGGAAGGAACACTGAAGCTTTCTTT
NA,TRBV29-1,13,TRBJ2-7,NA,CSAPRAWMDEQYF,TGCAGCGCTCCTCGAGCGTGGATGGACGAGCAGTACTTC
NA,TRBV28,14,TRBJ1-2,NA,CASNAETSNYGYTF,TGTGCCAGCAATGCGGAAACCTCTAACTATGGCTACACCTTC
NA,TRBV29-1,12,TRBJ1-5,TRBD1,CSAGTENQPQHF,TGCAGCGCCGGGACAGAAAATCAGCCCCAGCATTTT
NA,TRBV6-1,13,TRBJ1-1,TRBD1,CASSLTGSTEAFF,TGTGCCAGCAGCCTGACAGGGAGCACTGAAGCTTTCTTT
NA,TRBV5-6,16,TRBJ2-2,TRBD2,CASSFTGTSLSGELFF,TGTGCCAGCAGCTTTACCGGGACTAGCCTTAGCGGGGAGCTGTTTTTT
NA,TRBV11-3,13,TRBJ2-1,NA,CASSSGLGDEQFF,TGTGCCAGCAGTTCGGGCCTCGGCGATGAGCAGTTCTTC
few,TRBV28,13,TRBJ1-2,NA,CASSPPGIYGYTF,TGTGCCAGCAGCCCTCCGGGGATCTATGGCTACACCTTC
NA,TRBV28,16,TRBJ2-2,NA,CASSLISRADTGELFF,TGTGCCAGCAGTTTAATATCCCGGGCTGATACCGGGGAGCTGTTTTTT
NA,TRBV27,14,TRBJ2-2,TRBD1,CATGTGGDTGELFF,TGTGCCACAGGGACAGGGGGCGACACCGGGGAGCTGTTTTTT
NA,TRBV5-1,15,TRBJ2-1,NA,CASYKQGATYNEQFF,TGCGCCAGCTATAAACAGGGAGCAACCTACAATGAGCAGTTCTTC
NA,TRBV5-1,16,TRBJ2-6,NA,CASSFSSGSGANVLTF,TGCGCCAGCAGCTTTTCGTCGGGCTCTGGGGCCAACGTCCTGACTTTC
few,TRBV11-2,14,TRBJ1-5,TRBD1,CASSPGQGNQPQHF,TGTGCCAGCAGCCCGGGACAGGGTAATCAGCCCCAGCATTTT
NA,TRBV7-2,15,TRBJ2-7,NA,CASSLATFASYEQYF,TGTGCCAGCAGCTTAGCTACCTTTGCGAGCTACGAGCAGTACTTC
NA,TRBV7-8,13,TRBJ2-7,TRBD2,CASSLQREATCDF,TGTGCCAGCAGCTTACAGCGGGAGGCGACCTGTGACTTC
NA,TRBV5-1,14,TRBJ1-1,TRBD1,CASSTGQPYTEAFF,TGCGCCAGCAGCACGGGACAGCCATACACTGAAGCTTTCTTT
NA,TRBV15,15,TRBJ2-5,TRBD2,CATSSRLAVGETQYF,TGTGCCACCAGCAGCAGACTAGCAGTGGGGGAGACCCAGTACTTC
NA,TRBV6-5,15,TRBJ1-6,NA,CASTAGRIYNSPLHF,TGTGCCAGCACCGCGGGACGGATCTATAATTCACCCCTCCACTTT
NA,TRBV29-1,14,TRBJ2-3,TRBD1,CSASGTASTDTQYF,TGCAGCGCGTCAGGGACAGCTAGCACAGATACGCAGTATTTT
NA,TRBV28,14,TRBJ1-2,NA,CASRDVGQLYGYTF,TGTGCCAGCAGGGATGTAGGACAGCTCTATGGCTACACCTTC
NA,TRBV7-9,14,TRBJ2-5,TRBD2,CASSLWSGIETQYF,TGTGCCAGCAGCTTATGGAGCGGGATAGAGACCCAGTACTTC
once,TRBV25-1,17,TRBJ2-1,NA,CASSEATVGGGYNEQFF,TGTGCCAGCAGTGAGGCTACGGTGGGAGGGGGTTACAATGAGCAGTTCTTC
few,TRBV5-1,14,TRBJ2-3,NA,CASSPGTEGDTQYF,TGCGCCAGCAGCCCGGGGACCGAGGGTGATACGCAGTATTTT
NA,TRBV7-9,13,TRBJ1-2,NA,CASSADGNYGYTF,TGTGCCAGCAGCGCGGACGGGAACTATGGCTACACCTTC